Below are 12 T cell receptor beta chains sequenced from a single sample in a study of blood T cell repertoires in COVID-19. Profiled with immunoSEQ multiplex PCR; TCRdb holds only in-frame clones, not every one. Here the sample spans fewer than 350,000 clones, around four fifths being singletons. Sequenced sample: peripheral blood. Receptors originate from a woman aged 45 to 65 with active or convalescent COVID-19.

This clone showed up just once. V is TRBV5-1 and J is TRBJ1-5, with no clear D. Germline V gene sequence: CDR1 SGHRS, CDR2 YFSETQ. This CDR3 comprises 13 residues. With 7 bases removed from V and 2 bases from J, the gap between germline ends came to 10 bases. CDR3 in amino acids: CASSEGGNQPQHF. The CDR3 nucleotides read TGCGCCAGCTCCGAAGGAGGCAATCAGCCCCAGCATTTT.

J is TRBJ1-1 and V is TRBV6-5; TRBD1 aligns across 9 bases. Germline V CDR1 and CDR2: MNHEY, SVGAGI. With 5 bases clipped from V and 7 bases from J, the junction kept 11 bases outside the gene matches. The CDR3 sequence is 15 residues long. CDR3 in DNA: TGTGCCAGCAGTCCACACAGGGGGCTCGGCGGTGAAGCTTTCTTT. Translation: CASSPHRGLGGEAFF.

CDR3 region: CASSLSGGEQFF. The CDR3 DNA follows: TGTGCCAGCAGCCTTAGCGGAGGAGAGCAGTTCTTC. The rearrangement uses TRBV6-5 and TRBJ2-1, with D perhaps matching TRBD2 (6 bases). This CDR3 contains 12 residues. Germline loops: CDR1 MNHEY, CDR2 SVGAGI. V was pared by 6 bases and J by 10 bases, with 13 bases between.

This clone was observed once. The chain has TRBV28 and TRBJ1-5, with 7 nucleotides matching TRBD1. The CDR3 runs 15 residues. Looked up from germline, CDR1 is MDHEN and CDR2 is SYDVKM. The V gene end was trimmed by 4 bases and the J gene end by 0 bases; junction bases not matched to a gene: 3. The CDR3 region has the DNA TGTGCCAGCAGTTACGACAGGGATAGCAATCAGCCCCAGCATTTT. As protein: CASSYDRDSNQPQHF.

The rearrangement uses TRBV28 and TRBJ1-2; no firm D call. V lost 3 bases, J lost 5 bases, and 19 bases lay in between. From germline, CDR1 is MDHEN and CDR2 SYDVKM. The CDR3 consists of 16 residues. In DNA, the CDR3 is TGTGCCAGCAGTTTGTTCTGGACTCCCGCTGGGTATGGCTACACCTTC. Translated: CASSLFWTPAGYGYTF.

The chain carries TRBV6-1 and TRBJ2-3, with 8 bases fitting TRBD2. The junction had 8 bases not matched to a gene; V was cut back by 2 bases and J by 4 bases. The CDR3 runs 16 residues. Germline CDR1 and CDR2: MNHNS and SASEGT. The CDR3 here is CASSELTAGVPDTQYF. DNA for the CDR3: TGTGCCAGCAGTGAACTGACAGCGGGAGTACCAGATACGCAGTATTTT.

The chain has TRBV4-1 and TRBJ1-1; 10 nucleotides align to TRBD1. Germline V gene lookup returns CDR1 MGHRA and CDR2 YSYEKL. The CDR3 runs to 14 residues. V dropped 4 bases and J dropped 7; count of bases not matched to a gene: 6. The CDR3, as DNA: TGCGCCAGCAGCCGCCGACAGGGGGCTGATGAAGCTTTCTTT. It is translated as CASSRRQGADEAFF.

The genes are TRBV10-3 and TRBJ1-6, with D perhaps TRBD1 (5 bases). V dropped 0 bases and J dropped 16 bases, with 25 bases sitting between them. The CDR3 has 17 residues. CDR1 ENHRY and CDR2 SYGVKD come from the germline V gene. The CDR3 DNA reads TGTGCCATCAGTGAGTCAAGCGGAAGTATTCGGGGGAGAGGACTCCACTTT. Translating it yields CAISESSGSIRGRGLHF.

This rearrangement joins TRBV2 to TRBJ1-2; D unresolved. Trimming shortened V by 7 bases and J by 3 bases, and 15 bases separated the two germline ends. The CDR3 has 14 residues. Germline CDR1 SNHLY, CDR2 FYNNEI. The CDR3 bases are TGTGCCAGCACCTTCACGGAGGGTGACTATGGCTACACCTTC. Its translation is CASTFTEGDYGYTF. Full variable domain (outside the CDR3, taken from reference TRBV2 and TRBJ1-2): EPEVTQTPSHQVTQMGQEVILRCVPISNHLYFYWYRQILGQKVEFLVSFYNNEISEKSEIFDDQFSVERPDGSNFTLKIRSTKLEDSAMYFCASTFTEGDYGYTFGSGTRLTVV.

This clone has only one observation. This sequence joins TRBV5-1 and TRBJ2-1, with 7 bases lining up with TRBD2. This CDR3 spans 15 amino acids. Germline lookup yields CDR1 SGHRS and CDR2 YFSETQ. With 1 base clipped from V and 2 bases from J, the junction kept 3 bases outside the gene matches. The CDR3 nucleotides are TGCGCCAGCAGCTTGAGGCGGGGGACCTACAATGAGCAGTTCTTC. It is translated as CASSLRRGTYNEQFF.

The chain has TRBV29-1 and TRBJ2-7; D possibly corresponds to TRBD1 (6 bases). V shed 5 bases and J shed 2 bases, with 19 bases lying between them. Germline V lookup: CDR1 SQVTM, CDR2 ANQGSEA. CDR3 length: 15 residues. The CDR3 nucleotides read TGCAGCGTTTACGACCAGCGGACAGCAGCCTACGAGCAGTACTTC. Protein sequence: CSVYDQRTAAYEQYF.

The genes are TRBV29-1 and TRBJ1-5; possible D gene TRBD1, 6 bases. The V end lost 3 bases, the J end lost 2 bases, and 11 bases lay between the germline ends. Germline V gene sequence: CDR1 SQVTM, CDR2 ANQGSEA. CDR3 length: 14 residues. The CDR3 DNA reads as TGCAGCGTTGACGCCAGACAGGGCAATCAGCCCCAGCATTTT. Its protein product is CSVDARQGNQPQHF.